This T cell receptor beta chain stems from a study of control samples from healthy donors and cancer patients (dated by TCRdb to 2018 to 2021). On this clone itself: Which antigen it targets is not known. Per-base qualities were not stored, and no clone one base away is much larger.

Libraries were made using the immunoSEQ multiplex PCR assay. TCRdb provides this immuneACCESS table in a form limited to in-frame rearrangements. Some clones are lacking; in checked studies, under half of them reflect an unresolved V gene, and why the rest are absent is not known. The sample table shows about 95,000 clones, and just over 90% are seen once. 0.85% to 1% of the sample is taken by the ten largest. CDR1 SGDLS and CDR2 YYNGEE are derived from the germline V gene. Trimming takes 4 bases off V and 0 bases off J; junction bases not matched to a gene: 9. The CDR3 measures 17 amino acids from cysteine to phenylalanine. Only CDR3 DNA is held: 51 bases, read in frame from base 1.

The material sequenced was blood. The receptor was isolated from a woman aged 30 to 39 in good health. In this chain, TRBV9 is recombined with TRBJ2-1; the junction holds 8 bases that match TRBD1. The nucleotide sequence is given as TGTGCCAGCAGCCCGGGACAGGTTACCAGCTCCTACAATGAGCAGTTCTTC. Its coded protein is CASSPGQVTSSYNEQFF.